These 27 T cell receptor beta chains came from one sample sequenced in a study of T-cell reconstitution after alpha-beta-depleted transplantation in children. Preparation of the TCRbeta library used unique molecular identifiers. TCRdb analysed the PCR reads with MiXCR anew, one entry per CDR3 protein. The table records around 530,000 distinct CDR3 sequences, about 33% of them present only once. Material: PBMCs from the stem cell graft donor, obtained from the stem cell graft. The receptors were sampled from a human donor who donated a stem cell graft to a child with aplastic anemia.

The sample holds a few counts of this clonotype. This chain connects TRBV5-1 to TRBJ1-2, with 11 bases aligning to TRBD1. This CDR3 contains 15 residues. Per germline, CDR1 SGHRS and CDR2 YFSETQ. After removal of 4 bases from V and 4 bases from J, the junction contained 6 bases not matched to a gene. CDR3 sequence reads: CASSRGTGGSYGYTF. DNA of the CDR3: TGCGCCAGCAGCCGGGGGACAGGGGGGTCCTATGGCTACACCTTC.

This clonotype occurred a few times. This chain links TRBV20-1 with TRBJ2-2; the D is unclear. The CDR3 sequence is 13 residues long. Germline V gene sequence: CDR1 DFQATT, CDR2 SNEGSKA (reference sequence). Trimming removed 3 bases from V and 2 bases from J, with 7 bases in between. CDR3 region: CSASSLNTGELFF. Here the CDR3 DNA reads TGCAGTGCTAGTTCCCTAAACACCGGGGAGCTGTTTTTT.

The table lists this clonotype with many counts. The chain couples TRBV6-1 to TRBJ2-1; TRBD2 agrees at 8 bases. The germline V gene has CDR1 MNHNS and CDR2 SASEGT. With V trimmed by 8 bases and J by 6 bases, 12 bases remained unmatched. CDR3 length: 15 residues. CDR3 DNA: TGTGCCAGCTCCTCGGGGACTAGTAATCTCAATGAGCAGTTCTTC. Its translation: CASSSGTSNLNEQFF.

This sequence joins TRBV11-2 and TRBJ2-1, with D possibly TRBD2 on 6 matching bases. The CDR3 consists of 17 residues. CDR1 SGHAT and CDR2 FQNNGV come from the germline V gene. Trimming removed 1 base at V and 1 base at J, with 14 bases between. CDR3 bases: TGTGCCAGCAGCTTAGGTAGCCTAGCGACTTCCTACAATGAGCAGTTCTTC. This encodes CASSLGSLATSYNEQFF.

The CDR3 loop reads CASSFAGYASGNTIYF. CDR3 coding DNA: TGTGCCAGCAGCTTCGCCGGATACGCCTCTGGAAACACCATATATTTT. V and J are TRBV11-2 and TRBJ1-3; D not resolved. The CDR3 runs to 16 residues. Trimming removed 3 bases from V and 0 bases from J, with 12 bases in between. Germline CDR1 is SGHAT and CDR2 is FQNNGV.

This clonotype occurred once. The chain combines TRBV25-1 with TRBJ2-7; the match to TRBD2 covers 7 bases. CDR3 size: 14 residues. Germline lookup yields CDR1 MGHDK and CDR2 SYGVNS. With V trimmed by 4 bases and J by 5 bases, 8 bases remained unmatched. CDR3 sequence (DNA): TGTGCCAGCAGTGGGGGACTACTCATGAACGAGCAGTACTTC. Its protein product is CASSGGLLMNEQYF.

The rearrangement links TRBV12-3 or TRBV12-4 to TRBJ1-4, with 8 bases aligning to TRBD1. V lost 6 bases to trimming and J lost 3 bases; unmatched junction nucleotides: 6. This CDR3 is built from 15 residues. Here the CDR3 DNA reads TGTGCCAGCAGAGCAGGGGGCAGATCTAATGAAAAACTGTTTTTT. Its translation: CASRAGGRSNEKLFF.

This clonotype was counted a few times. V and J are TRBV7-2 and TRBJ2-5, with 7 nucleotides matching TRBD1. The V gene end was trimmed by 5 bases and the J gene end by 5 bases; junction bases not matched to a gene: 14. Per the germline V gene, CDR1 is SGHTA and CDR2 is FQGNSA. This CDR3 has 16 residues. This CDR3 reads CASSGSRDRMGETQYF. The CDR3 bases are TGTGCCAGCAGCGGCTCGAGGGACAGAATGGGGGAGACCCAGTACTTC.

The chain employs TRBV18 and TRBJ1-3, with D perhaps matching TRBD1 (6 bases). The V end lost 1 base, the J end lost 1 base, and 14 bases lay between the germline ends. In germline, CDR1 is KGHSH, CDR2 LQKENI. This CDR3 has 17 residues. The CDR3 loop reads CASSPRSTGMSGNTIYF. The CDR3 region has the DNA TGTGCCAGCTCACCACGTTCAACAGGGATGTCTGGAAACACCATATATTTT.

The DNA for the CDR3 is TGTGCCAGTAGTCACCAGGGAAATGAGCAGTTCTTC. Encoded protein: CASSHQGNEQFF. The chain recombines TRBV19 with TRBJ2-1; D perhaps matches TRBD1 (5 bases). Trimming pared 5 bases from V and 7 bases from J, leaving 9 bases between. Germline V gene lookup returns CDR1 LNHDA and CDR2 SQIVND (reference sequence). The CDR3 consists of 12 residues.

CDR3 DNA: TGTGCCAGCTGGGGCGGGAGGGCCCTCTACAATGAGCAGTTCTTC. Its translation: CASWGGRALYNEQFF. This sequence joins TRBV6-1 and TRBJ2-1; 9 bases line up with TRBD2. Germline CDR1 is MNHNS and CDR2 is SASEGT. This CDR3 is 15 amino acids long. Trimming at V came to 8 bases and at J to 3 bases, leaving 8 bases not matched to a gene.

This clonotype was seen more than once but under ten times. This chain links TRBV12-3 or TRBV12-4 with TRBJ2-3, with 7 bases lining up with TRBD1. The V segment lost 5 bases and the J segment 4 bases; nucleotides outside the gene matches: 12. The CDR3 covers 16 residues. CDR3 sequence: CASSPGQVKWADTQYF. The CDR3 region has the DNA TGTGCCAGCAGTCCCGGACAGGTAAAATGGGCAGATACGCAGTATTTT.

The CDR3 nucleotides are TGTGCCAGTAGTCCGCTGGGTAGTAGCGGACCTACCTACGAGCAGTACTTC. This gives the protein CASSPLGSSGPTYEQYF. This chain joins TRBV19 and TRBJ2-7; D may be TRBD2 (6 bases). CDR1 and CDR2 from the germline V gene are LNHDA and SQIVND (reference sequence). The length of the CDR3 is 17 residues. Trimming shortened V by 5 bases and J by 2 bases, and 22 bases separated the two germline ends.

This clonotype showed up just a few times. The chain employs TRBV29-1 and TRBJ2-2, with D unresolved. The CDR3 totals 13 residues. Per the germline V gene, CDR1 is SQVTM and CDR2 is ANQGSEA. V shed 4 bases and J shed 0 bases, with 6 bases lying between them. The CDR3 protein is CSVALPNTGELFF. CDR3 coding DNA: TGCAGCGTTGCCCTTCCGAACACCGGGGAGCTGTTTTTT.

The chain has TRBV12-3 or TRBV12-4 and TRBJ1-6; maybe TRBD1 (6 bases). Trimming took off 3 bases at V and 10 bases at J, with 19 bases between the two ends. This CDR3 is 16 amino acids long. This CDR3 reads CASSLGVRGVRSPLHF. The CDR3 region has the DNA TGTGCCAGCAGTTTGGGGGTGAGGGGGGTTAGGTCACCCCTCCACTTT.

In regard to this clonotype: Sequence at one end of the junction differs from germline and may be a read error. The J gene is TRBJ1-2, the V gene TRBV7-2, with 7 bases lining up with TRBD1. The CDR3 spans 14 residues. Germline CDR1 is SGHTA and CDR2 is FQGNSA. The CDR3 sequence: CASSLDRAYYGYTF. Written as DNA, the CDR3 is TGTGCCAGCAGTTTAGACAGGGCGTACTATGGCTACACCTTC.

CDR3 sequence (DNA): TGTGCCACCAGTGATTTTAGGACTGAGCAGTGGCACACCATATATTTT. Translating gives CATSDFRTEQWHTIYF. The chain couples TRBV24-1 to TRBJ1-3; D unclear. With 1 base removed from V and 8 bases from J, the gap between germline ends came to 17 bases. The CDR3 is 16 amino acids. CDR1 is KGHDR and CDR2 is SFDVKD in the germline V gene.

With respect to this clonotype: The junction departs from the called germline gene at one end, perhaps through a read error. The chain links TRBV5-6 to TRBJ2-7, with 11 bases identical to TRBD1. Per germline, CDR1 SGHDT and CDR2 YYEEEE. The CDR3 is 12 residues long. The CDR3 here is CASTSGQGGPSF. In DNA form, the CDR3 reads TGTGCCAGCACTTCGGGACAGGGGGGACCATCCTTC.

The DNA of the CDR3 is TGTGCCAGCAGTTACGCCCAGTCTGGGGCCAACGTCCTGACTTTC. Translating it yields CASSYAQSGANVLTF. V gene TRBV6-5 combines with J gene TRBJ2-6; no clear D. This CDR3 has 15 residues. V was cut by 2 bases and J by 1 base, with 6 bases left in between. CDR1 is MNHEY, CDR2 SVGAGI, per germline.

In this sample, this clonotype turned up a few times. The V call is TRBV29-1, the J call TRBJ2-5; 9 nucleotides line up with TRBD2. The germline gives CDR1 SQVTM, CDR2 ANQGSEA. The CDR3 totals 14 residues. J was trimmed by 1 base and V by 7 bases; bases with no gene match: 7. CDR3 sequence reads: CSGLGLAVQETQYF. The CDR3, as DNA: TGCAGCGGCCTGGGACTAGCAGTCCAAGAGACCCAGTACTTC.

The genes are TRBV28 and TRBJ1-2; 8 bases align to TRBD1. CDR1 and CDR2 (germline): MDHEN, SYDVKM. The trim removed 4 bases at V and 8 bases at J, leaving 9 bases unmatched. This CDR3 spans 14 amino acids. The CDR3 region has the DNA TGTGCCAGCAGTTCAGGACAGGGCCACTCGGGCTACACCTTC. Its protein product is CASSSGQGHSGYTF.

The chain combines TRBV28 with TRBJ2-7, with 9 bases lining up with TRBD2. CDR1 is MDHEN, CDR2 SYDVKM, per germline. J lost 0 bases, V lost 6 bases, and 3 bases had no gene match. This CDR3 is built from 14 residues. DNA of the CDR3: TGTGCCAGCAGACCTAGCGGGAACTCCTACGAGCAGTACGTC. Translated: CASRPSGNSYEQYV.

CDR3 amino acids: CAISGYGEAFF. The CDR3 DNA follows: TGTGCCATCAGTGGATACGGTGAAGCTTTCTTT. The V call is TRBV10-3, the J call TRBJ1-1; unclear D gene. The germline V and J ends were trimmed by 4 bases and 7 bases, with 7 bases remaining between them. Per the germline V gene, CDR1 is ENHRY and CDR2 is SYGVKD. The CDR3 sequence is 11 residues long.

The V gene is TRBV27, the J gene TRBJ2-5, with D maybe TRBD2 (6 bases). The CDR3 is made up of 15 amino acids. Germline CDR1 is MNHEY and CDR2 is SMNVEV (reference sequence). V shed 8 bases and J shed 2 bases, with 18 bases lying between them. CDR3 in amino acids: CASALLLREQETQYF. The CDR3 DNA follows: TGTGCCAGCGCTCTCTTATTGCGGGAACAAGAGACCCAGTACTTC.

The gene calls are TRBV6-1 and TRBJ2-1, with 7 bases fitting TRBD2. CDR1 MNHNS and CDR2 SASEGT come from the germline V gene. The CDR3 length is 16 residues. The V and J ends lost 5 bases and 9 bases, in that order; junction bases with no gene match: 16. This CDR3 reads CASSPSWGPTSFEQFF. The DNA for the CDR3 is TGTGCCAGCAGTCCCTCATGGGGCCCGACTAGCTTTGAGCAGTTCTTC.

This clonotype was detected a few times. This sequence joins TRBV7-8 and TRBJ2-5; TRBD1 aligns across 9 bases. This CDR3 spans 14 amino acids. V shed 8 bases, J shed 4 bases, and the junction held 8 bases outside the gene matches. Per germline, CDR1 SGHVS and CDR2 FQNEAQ. The CDR3 DNA follows: TGTGCCAGCGTTCAACAGGGGGCGGGAGAGACCCAGTACTTC. Encoded protein: CASVQQGAGETQYF.

This clonotype was observed a few times. The CDR3 bases are TGTGCCAGCAGCCAGAGGAGACAGGGGGCTGTAGGGAGAACAGATACGCAGTATTTT. Residues: CASSQRRQGAVGRTDTQYF. The chain uses TRBV28 and TRBJ2-3; 10 bases fit TRBD1. J lost 3 bases, V lost 6 bases, and 18 bases had no gene match. This CDR3 contains 19 residues. Germline lookup yields CDR1 MDHEN and CDR2 SYDVKM.